This T cell receptor (beta chain) was profiled in a study of Graves' ophthalmopathy and Graves' hyperthyroidism. The overall study: At initial diagnosis, peripheral blood was obtained, and this preceded any treatment.

The term stable hyperthyroidism indicated an absence of ophthalmopathy within 18 months of follow-up. New diagnoses, under 2 months' duration, and ages 18 to 65 characterized the hyperthyroidism patients. Other autoimmune diseases, uncontrolled infections, pregnancy or lactation led to the exclusion of patients. This clonotype was detected ten times or more. This CDR3 contains 14 residues. With 1 base removed from V and 2 bases from J, the gap between germline ends came to 12 bases. The germline CDR1 and CDR2 sequences are DFQATT and SNEGSKA (reference sequence). Amplification from RNA transcripts yielded the TCR beta CDR3 regions. RT-PCR was first run with HTBI primers, then multiplex PCR in a second round. TCRdb passed the multiplex PCR reads through MiXCR, listing each CDR3 protein once. The data hold hundreds of thousands of distinct CDR3 sequences, with around a fifth observed a single time.

V usage is TRBV20-1 and J usage is TRBJ2-7; D perhaps matches TRBD2 (5 bases). The origin of this receptor is a young woman with stable Graves' hyperthyroidism. Some clones in this sample may be carry-over from other donors' samples. The sample taken for sequencing was peripheral blood. CDR3 sequence: CSARGGSAPYEQYF. The CDR3 coding sequence is TGCAGTGCTAGAGGTGGTAGCGCTCCCTACGAGCAGTACTTC.